This entry lists 26 T cell receptor beta chains sequenced from one sample in a study of blood T cell repertoires in COVID-19. Sequenced by immunoSEQ multiplex PCR; TCRdb stores in-frame clones only, minus some. Of more than 250,000 clones detected, about 85% appear once; the ten largest clones hold less than 4%. The sample consisted of peripheral blood. These receptors were collected from a man aged 18 to 30 with active or convalescent COVID-19.

The rearrangement links TRBV18 to TRBJ1-1; 7 bases agree with TRBD1. J lost 7 bases, V lost 2 bases, and 7 bases had no gene match. The CDR3 is made up of 14 amino acids. Looked up from germline, CDR1 is KGHSH and CDR2 is LQKENI. The CDR3 protein is CASSPRQGAGEAFF. DNA of the CDR3: TGTGCCAGCTCACCAAGACAGGGTGCTGGTGAAGCTTTCTTT. Filled out from reference TRBV18 and TRBJ1-1, the complete variable domain reads NAGVMQNPRHLVRRRGQEARLRCSPMKGHSHVYWYRQLPEEGLKFMVYLQKENIIDESGMPKERFSAEFPKEGPSILRIQQVVRGDSAAYFCASSPRQGAGEAFFGQGTRLTVV.

This chain connects TRBV3-1 (or the pseudogene TRBV3-2) to TRBJ1-6; D is unresolved. Deletions cut 6 bases from V and 11 bases from J, with 14 bases between. Germline V gene data show CDR1 as LGHDT and CDR2 as YNNKEL (reference sequence). The CDR3 loop spans 13 amino acids. For the CDR3, the DNA is TGTGCCAGCAGGGAGGGAGGAGGCCCACCCCTCCACTTT. Translation gives CASREGGGPPLHF.

This chain joins TRBV30 and TRBJ2-2; 12 bases match TRBD2. CDR1 and CDR2 (germline): GTSNPN, SVGIG (reference sequence). The V and J ends lost 3 bases and 7 bases, in that order; junction bases with no gene match: 6. This CDR3 region has 15 residues. CDR3 DNA sequence: TGTGCCTGGAGGACTAGCGGGAGTTTGGGCGGGGAGCTGTTTTTT. Protein: CAWRTSGSLGGELFF.

This chain joins TRBV28 and TRBJ2-3, with 11 bases matching TRBD2. This CDR3 has 16 residues. V lost 6 bases to trimming and J lost 6 bases; unmatched junction nucleotides: 11. From germline, CDR1 is MDHEN and CDR2 SYDVKM. CDR3 coding DNA: TGTGCCAGCAGACTCGGACTAGCGGGTGGTAGCGATACGCAGTATTTT. Protein product: CASRLGLAGGSDTQYF.

The chain joins TRBV28 to TRBJ2-7; D is perhaps TRBD2 (6 bases). The CDR3 contains 16 residues. Germline loops: CDR1 MDHEN, CDR2 SYDVKM. Trimming took 3 bases from V and 0 from J, leaving 15 bases between them. CDR3 DNA: TGTGCCAGCAGTTTCCTACCGGGGGTCAGCTCCTACGAGCAGTACTTC. Residues: CASSFLPGVSSYEQYF.

This chain uses TRBV18 with TRBJ2-2; 8 bases fit TRBD2. The germline CDR1 and CDR2 sequences are KGHSH and LQKENI. The CDR3 spans 18 residues. The ends lost 3 bases at V and 5 bases at J; junction bases unmatched: 14. The CDR3 DNA reads TGTGCCAGCTCACCCCAGAGTCCGGCGGGAGGAATAACCGGGGAGCTGTTTTTT. Amino acids: CASSPQSPAGGITGELFF. Filled out from reference TRBV18 and TRBJ2-2, the complete variable domain reads NAGVMQNPRHLVRRRGQEARLRCSPMKGHSHVYWYRQLPEEGLKFMVYLQKENIIDESGMPKERFSAEFPKEGPSILRIQQVVRGDSAAYFCASSPQSPAGGITGELFFGEGSRLTVL.

This clone has a single count. The rearrangement joins TRBV9 to TRBJ2-2; no clear D. The CDR3 consists of 14 residues. The germline V and J ends were trimmed by 0 bases and 6 bases, with 9 bases remaining between them. Looked up from germline, CDR1 is SGDLS and CDR2 is YYNGEE. The DNA of the CDR3 is TGTGCCAGCAGCGTAGACGGGTTCGCCGGGGAGCTGTTTTTT. The encoded protein is CASSVDGFAGELFF.

The rearrangement links TRBV27 to TRBJ2-2, with D possibly matching TRBD2 (5 bases). CDR1 and CDR2 (germline): MNHEY, SMNVEV (reference sequence). Trimming removed 4 bases from V and 4 bases from J, with 10 bases in between. CDR3 length: 14 amino acids. CDR3 DNA sequence: TGTGCCAGCAGTTCCGAGAGGGCCACCGGGGAGCTGTTTTTT. As protein: CASSSERATGELFF.

The chain couples TRBV18 to TRBJ1-1; D may be TRBD1 (6 bases). The V and J ends lost 6 bases and 3 bases respectively, with 11 bases between them. The CDR3 has 13 amino acids. CDR1 and CDR2 from the germline V gene are KGHSH and LQKENI. CDR3 in amino acids: CASSSKGDTEAFF. The CDR3 DNA is TGTGCCAGCTCCTCTAAGGGGGACACTGAAGCTTTCTTT.

This clone has only one observation. V usage is TRBV6-5 and J usage is TRBJ1-5; D gene unclear. Per the germline V gene, CDR1 is MNHEY and CDR2 is SVGAGI. V was trimmed by 5 bases and J by 6 bases, leaving 17 bases between them. The CDR3 has 15 residues. The CDR3: CASSPRGPGFQPQHF. CDR3 nucleotide sequence: TGTGCCAGCAGTCCCCGTGGTCCAGGTTTTCAGCCCCAGCATTTT.

V is TRBV27 and J is TRBJ2-1; 7 positions agree with TRBD2. Per germline, CDR1 MNHEY and CDR2 SMNVEV (reference sequence). The CDR3 has 14 amino acids. The junction had 3 bases not matched to a gene; V was cut back by 5 bases and J by 2 bases. The DNA of the CDR3 is TGTGCCAGCAGTCCCGGGGGGACCTACAATGAGCAGTTCTTC. Translation gives CASSPGGTYNEQFF.

This clone was detected only once. The chain uses TRBV7-2 and TRBJ2-1, with TRBD2 identical over 11 bases. This CDR3 spans 16 amino acids. Germline loops: CDR1 SGHTA, CDR2 FQGNSA. Unmatched junction bases numbered 9, after V lost 5 bases and J lost 6 bases. The CDR3 here is CASSLTLAGGSNEQFF. The CDR3 nucleotides are TGTGCCAGCAGCCTGACGCTAGCGGGAGGCTCCAATGAGCAGTTCTTC.

This clone was recorded once. The gene calls are TRBV2 and TRBJ1-5; no definite D call. CDR3 length equals 13 residues. Per germline, CDR1 SNHLY and CDR2 FYNNEI. V lost 5 bases and J lost 5, with 10 bases in between. Here the CDR3 DNA reads TGTGCCAGCAGTAATAACGGGGATCAGCCCCAGCATTTT. It specifies CASSNNGDQPQHF.

This chain links TRBV24-1 with TRBJ1-2; 11 bases match TRBD1. The germline CDR1 and CDR2 sequences are KGHDR and SFDVKD. CDR3 length: 14 amino acids. V was pared by 7 bases and J by 8 bases, with 8 bases of the junction left unmatched. The CDR3 nucleotides read TGTGCCACCAGAGGACAGGGGGCGGGACAGGGCTACACCTTC. Amino acids: CATRGQGAGQGYTF.

The V call is TRBV6-2 or TRBV6-3, the J call TRBJ2-1, with 13 bases matching TRBD2. The CDR3 totals 15 residues. Germline lookup yields CDR1 MNHEY and CDR2 SVGEGT. V shed 5 bases and J 8 bases; nucleotides not matched to a gene: 6. Here the CDR3 reads CASSRTSGSTDEQFF. The CDR3 coding sequence is TGTGCCAGCAGTAGGACTAGCGGGAGCACCGATGAGCAGTTCTTC.

This rearrangement joins TRBV6-5 to TRBJ1-2; a possible D gene is TRBD1 (5 bases). Germline V gene sequence: CDR1 MNHEY, CDR2 SVGAGI. This CDR3 comprises 15 residues. Trimming pared 0 bases from V and 6 bases from J, leaving 14 bases between. The CDR3 region is CASSYSMGREDGYTF. DNA for the CDR3: TGTGCCAGCAGTTACTCGATGGGCAGGGAGGATGGCTACACCTTC.

This clone came up once. This chain connects TRBV7-3 to TRBJ2-5; 15 bases align to TRBD2. Losses at the gene ends were 1 base for V and 2 bases for J; bases not matched to a gene: 8. CDR3 length: 19 amino acids. Germline V gene sequence: CDR1 SGHTA, CDR2 FQGTGA. The CDR3: CASSLRGLAGGSPQETQYF. In nucleotides, the CDR3 is TGTGCCAGCAGCTTAAGGGGACTAGCGGGGGGTTCTCCTCAAGAGACCCAGTACTTC.

The rearrangement links TRBV7-2 to TRBJ1-4; D may be TRBD1 (6 bases). The germline V and J ends were trimmed by 2 bases and 3 bases, with 10 bases remaining between them. Germline values: CDR1 SGHTA, CDR2 FQGNSA. The CDR3 covers 15 residues. The CDR3 bases are TGTGCCAGCAGCTTACAGGGGCTGGCTAATGAAAAACTGTTTTTT. Protein product: CASSLQGLANEKLFF. Full variable domain (outside the CDR3, taken from reference TRBV7-2 and TRBJ1-4): GAGVSQSPSNKVTEKGKDVELRCDPISGHTALYWYRQSLGQGLEFLIYFQGNSAPDKSGLPSDRFSAERTGGSVSTLTIQRTQQEDSAVYLCASSLQGLANEKLFFGSGTQLSVL.

This clone was observed a single time. This chain joins TRBV28 and TRBJ2-2, with 8 bases that match TRBD2. Germline V gene lookup returns CDR1 MDHEN and CDR2 SYDVKM. This CDR3 is built from 15 residues. V trimming: 7 bases; J trimming: 5 bases; junction bases outside the gene matches: 9. This chain's CDR3 is CASIGQPGGTGELFF. The CDR3, as DNA: TGTGCCAGCATAGGTCAGCCGGGAGGGACCGGGGAGCTGTTTTTT.

The J gene is TRBJ1-2, the V gene TRBV5-6; 7 bases line up with TRBD1. The CDR3 is made up of 17 amino acids. With V trimmed by 3 bases and J by 4 bases, 15 bases remained unmatched. CDR1 is SGHDT and CDR2 is YYEEEE in the germline V gene. Here the CDR3 reads CASSSTYRDRLTYGYTF. Written as DNA, the CDR3 is TGTGCCAGCAGCTCCACTTACCGGGACAGATTAACCTATGGCTACACCTTC.

This clone was recorded once. J is TRBJ1-2 and V is TRBV12-3 or TRBV12-4; D is uncertain. The ends were cut back, 3 bases at V and 4 bases at J, with 9 bases in the middle. The CDR3 has 13 amino acids. Here the CDR3 reads CASSLRNGYGYTF. Written as DNA, the CDR3 is TGTGCCAGCAGTTTGAGGAATGGCTATGGCTACACCTTC.

This chain connects TRBV28 to TRBJ1-4, with a weak D call TRBD1 (6 bases). V was cut by 6 bases and J by 5 bases, with 13 bases left in between. CDR3 length: 14 residues. From germline, CDR1 is MDHEN and CDR2 SYDVKM. Here the CDR3 DNA reads TGTGCCAGCAGCCAAGGGGGGGTAAATGAAAAACTGTTTTTT. Its translation: CASSQGGVNEKLFF. The whole variable domain, filled in from reference TRBV28 and TRBJ1-4, reads DVKVTQSSRYLVKRTGEKVFLECVQDMDHENMFWYRQDPGLGLRLIYFSYDVKMKEKGDIPEGYSVSREKKERFSLILESASTNQTSMYLCASSQGGVNEKLFFGSGTQLSVL.

J is TRBJ2-3 and V is TRBV11-3; TRBD2 might be the D (5 bases). CDR1 is SGHNT and CDR2 is YENEEA in the germline V gene. Deletions cut 1 base from V and 0 bases from J, with 8 bases between. The CDR3 length is 15 residues. DNA for the CDR3: TGTGCCAGCAGCTTAGGGACTCTTAGCACAGATACGCAGTATTTT. Amino acid sequence: CASSLGTLSTDTQYF. Full variable domain (rest looked up from reference TRBV11-3 and TRBJ2-3): EAGVVQSPRYKIIEKKQPVAFWCNPISGHNTLYWYLQNLGQGPELLIRYENEEAVDDSQLPKDRFSAERLKGVDSTLKIQPAELGDSAVYLCASSLGTLSTDTQYFGPGTRLTVL.

The chain couples TRBV19 to TRBJ1-5; D call uncertain. Germline V gives CDR1 LNHDA, CDR2 SQIVND (reference sequence). The V end lost 2 bases, the J end lost 0 bases, and 8 bases lay between the germline ends. The CDR3 sequence is 15 residues long. The CDR3 loop reads CASSISRVSNQPQHF. The CDR3 nucleotides are TGTGCCAGTAGTATATCGAGGGTTAGCAATCAGCCCCAGCATTTT.

The V call is TRBV7-2, the J call TRBJ2-3, with D perhaps TRBD2 (5 bases). V lost 5 bases, J lost 8 bases, and 17 bases lay in between. Germline V gene sequence: CDR1 SGHTA, CDR2 FQGNSA. The CDR3 is 14 residues long. The CDR3 here is CASSVTLAASTQYF. In DNA form, the CDR3 reads TGTGCCAGCAGCGTCACTCTAGCTGCGAGTACGCAGTATTTT.

V gene TRBV9 combines with J gene TRBJ2-1, with TRBD2 as a possible D gene (7 bases). Germline CDR1 reads SGDLS; CDR2 reads YYNGEE. V was clipped by 0 bases and J by 9 bases, with 16 bases between them. This CDR3 region has 15 residues. The CDR3, as DNA: TGTGCCAGCAGCGTAGTGGGGGGGCAAGAGGGTGAGCAGTTCTTC. It yields the protein CASSVVGGQEGEQFF.